These T cell receptor beta chains were read from a single sample in a study of shared clonotypes between healthy human individuals. TCRdb's copy holds only in-frame clones and misses some; the assay was immunoSEQ multiplex PCR. The table records approximately 2.4 million clones, almost 96% of them present only once. The sequenced material came from naive CD4+ T cells sorted from blood. The receptors stem from a man between 18 and 29 years old in good health. CDR3s include the opening cysteine and the closing phenylalanine or tryptophan. Each record gives: clone size, J gene, V gene, CDR3 protein. The listing skips clone size in some rows; elsewhere it reads once, few, many or a size class.

once	TRBJ2-1	TRBV2	CASSVSNEQFF
NA	TRBJ1-2	TRBV30	CAWRRQGAGYGYTF
NA	TRBJ2-7	TRBV28	CASSPHGGDAKQYF
NA	TRBJ2-2	TRBV4-1	CASSQDPVRVTGELFF
NA	TRBJ2-3	TRBV5-1	CASSLARAGSSDTQYF
NA	TRBJ1-5	TRBV7-8	CASSLVATGTLSNQPQHF
NA	TRBJ1-1	TRBV7-2	CASSLVGTMNTEAFF
NA	TRBJ2-3	TRBV4-2	CASSQGLLNTDTQYF
NA	TRBJ2-1	TRBV29-1	CSVAPGNEQFF
NA	TRBJ2-3	TRBV15	CATSRTSGRTDTQYF
NA	TRBJ2-4	TRBV5-6	CASSLAGGDAKNIQYF
NA	TRBJ1-2	TRBV6-6	CASSFGLPLGYTF
NA	TRBJ2-3	TRBV7-2	CASSRPTDTQYF
NA	TRBJ2-7	TRBV11-2	CASSPPGYEQYF
NA	TRBJ1-2	TRBV4-1	CASSQPTDRAGGYTF
NA	TRBJ2-7	TRBV11-2	CASSLVGRRGEQYF
NA	TRBJ2-7	TRBV28	CASSFNSPYEQYF
NA	TRBJ2-7	TRBV5-5	CASSLDPGAVYEQYF